The 32 T cell receptor beta chains presented below share a single source sample, sequenced in a study of blood T cell repertoires in COVID-19. Sequencing used immunoSEQ multiplex PCR; TCRdb keeps in-frame clones, though not all of them. The table includes roughly 270,000 clones, roughly 85% detected once. Material for sequencing was peripheral blood. The receptors shown here come from a man aged 45-60 years with active or convalescent COVID-19.

V is TRBV30 and J is TRBJ2-3; the D gene is possibly TRBD1 (6 bases). Trimming removed 0 bases at V and 4 bases at J, with 8 bases between. The germline V gene encodes CDR1 GTSNPN and CDR2 SVGIG (reference sequence). This CDR3 contains 13 residues. Here the CDR3 DNA reads TGTGCCTGGAGTGTAGGGGGTCCAGATACGCAGTATTTT. Its translation is CAWSVGGPDTQYF.

V is TRBV6-1 and J is TRBJ1-4; possible D gene TRBD1, 6 bases. Germline V gene sequence: CDR1 MNHNS, CDR2 SASEGT. Trimming took off 6 bases at V and 5 bases at J, with 16 bases between the two ends. The CDR3 runs to 15 residues. CDR3 nucleotide sequence: TGTGCCAGCAGCCGGTGGGCAGGGGAAAATGAAAAACTGTTTTTT. This translates into CASSRWAGENEKLFF.

In its sample, this clone was seen a few times. This rearrangement joins TRBV5-4 to TRBJ2-2; 7 bases match TRBD1. This CDR3 has 15 amino acids. J lost 1 base, V lost 3 bases, and 3 bases had no gene match. Germline-derived CDR1 and CDR2 are SGHNT and YYREEE (reference sequence). CDR3 region: CASSYRTGNTGELFF. The CDR3 coding sequence is TGTGCCAGCAGCTACCGGACAGGGAACACCGGGGAGCTGTTTTTT.

The chain joins TRBV19 to TRBJ2-1, with 8 bases identical to TRBD1. V lost 6 bases, J lost 2 bases, and 3 bases stayed unmatched. There are 14 residues in the CDR3. The germline CDR1 and CDR2 sequences are LNHDA and SQIVND (reference sequence). The CDR3 nucleotides are TGTGCCAGTAGCCGGGACAGGACCTACAATGAGCAGTTCTTC. Protein: CASSRDRTYNEQFF.

The chain employs TRBV5-5 and TRBJ2-6; 8 bases agree with TRBD1. This CDR3 is built from 18 residues. CDR1 and CDR2 from the germline V gene are SGHKS and YYEKEE (reference sequence). Losses at the gene ends were 4 bases for V and 0 bases for J; bases not matched to a gene: 9. The CDR3 DNA reads TGTGCCAGCAGCGATGGACAGGGCACCAACTCTGGGGCCAACGTCCTGACTTTC. Amino acid sequence: CASSDGQGTNSGANVLTF. The full variable domain, in which reference TRBV5-5 and TRBJ2-6 provide the parts outside the CDR3, is DAGVTQSPTHLIKTRGQQVTLRCSPISGHKSVSWYQQVLGQGPQFIFQYYEKEERGRGNFPDRFSARQFPNYSSELNVNALLLGDSALYLCASSDGQGTNSGANVLTFGAGSRLTVL.

Only one count was recorded for this clone. V gene TRBV9 combines with J gene TRBJ1-5, with a possible D match to TRBD1 (6 bases). Between the trimmed V and J ends, which lost 4 bases and 3 bases, there was a span of 14 bases. Germline CDR1 is SGDLS and CDR2 is YYNGEE. This CDR3 has 15 residues. CDR3 loop: CASSPSGGPNQPQHF. The CDR3 coding sequence is TGTGCCAGCAGCCCCAGTGGGGGCCCCAATCAGCCCCAGCATTTT.

The rearrangement uses TRBV6-5 and TRBJ1-2; no definite D call. Germline lookup yields CDR1 MNHEY and CDR2 SVGAGI. CDR3 length: 11 residues. V was shortened by 10 bases and J by 4 bases, with 10 bases between the two germline ends. The DNA for the CDR3 is TGTGCCACCAGCCGTGTCTATGGCTACACCTTC. Its translation is CATSRVYGYTF.

This clone appeared a single time. Additional DNA sequences in this sample encode the identical CDR3. The chain is built from TRBV5-1 and TRBJ2-1, with D possibly matching TRBD1 (6 bases). V was clipped by 0 bases and J by 4 bases, with 11 bases between them. Germline-derived CDR1 and CDR2 are SGHRS and YFSETQ. The CDR3 length is 15 residues. The DNA for the CDR3 is TGCGCCAGCAGCTTGGGGGGGCGAGGGTACAATGAGCAGTTCTTC. As protein: CASSLGGRGYNEQFF.

The sample holds one count of this clone. The genes are TRBV10-1 and TRBJ2-3; 11 nucleotides match TRBD2. V was pared by 3 bases and J by 2 bases, with 7 bases of the junction left unmatched. The V gene's germline CDR1 is WNHNN and CDR2 SYGVQD (reference sequence). The CDR3 extends over 17 amino acids. CDR3 region: CASSDPLAGVNTDTQYF. DNA of the CDR3: TGCGCCAGCAGTGATCCACTAGCGGGAGTCAACACAGATACGCAGTATTTT.

The rearrangement links TRBV30 to TRBJ2-3; 7 nucleotides line up with TRBD2. CDR1 and CDR2 (germline): GTSNPN, SVGIG (reference sequence). CDR3 length: 13 amino acids. V lost 5 bases to trimming and J lost 14 bases; unmatched junction nucleotides: 16. The CDR3 sequence: CAWFSRGGRVPYF. The CDR3 DNA reads as TGTGCCTGGTTTAGCCGGGGCGGGAGAGTACCGTATTTT.

The chain combines TRBV27 with TRBJ2-3; 8 bases line up with TRBD2. Germline V gene sequence: CDR1 MNHEY, CDR2 SMNVEV (reference sequence). The CDR3 spans 15 residues. CDR3 in amino acids: CVIVLGTRGADTQYF. CDR3 coding DNA: TGTGTCATCGTATTGGGGACTAGGGGTGCAGATACGCAGTATTTT.

This sequence joins TRBV4-2 and TRBJ2-1, with TRBD2 matching 11 bases. The CDR3 is made up of 18 amino acids. The germline CDR1 and CDR2 sequences are LGHNA and YNFKEQ. With 3 bases clipped from V and 5 bases from J, the junction kept 12 bases outside the gene matches. In nucleotides, the CDR3 is TGTGCCAGCAGCCAGGCCGTTAGCGGGAGGGCCCTCCACAATGAGCAGTTCTTC. Protein product: CASSQAVSGRALHNEQFF.

The sample holds many counts of this clone. The rearrangement uses TRBV13 and TRBJ2-6; the D gene is possibly TRBD2 (7 bases). CDR3 length: 20 amino acids. Germline lookup yields CDR1 PRHDT and CDR2 FYEKMQ (reference sequence). Trimming removed 4 bases from V and 0 bases from J, with 22 bases in between. In nucleotides, the CDR3 is TGTGCCAGCAGCTCAAGCTGGGAGGGAAACAGGGACTCTGGGGCCAACGTCCTGACTTTC. Its translation is CASSSSWEGNRDSGANVLTF.

The chain links TRBV30 to TRBJ1-2; D possibly corresponds to TRBD1 (5 bases). The CDR3 runs 14 residues. The germline V gene encodes CDR1 GTSNPN and CDR2 SVGIG (reference sequence). The V end lost 3 bases, the J end lost 9 bases, and 20 bases lay between the germline ends. The CDR3 DNA is TGTGCCTGGAGCCCCCCGGGGGTCCTTTTGAGCTACACCTTC. Its protein product is CAWSPPGVLLSYTF.

The table lists this clone with a count of one. Distinct nucleotide sequences in the sample also encode this CDR3. The CDR3 region is CASGLDRDQPQHF. CDR3 DNA sequence: TGTGCTAGTGGTTTGGACAGAGATCAGCCCCAGCATTTT. The chain has TRBV12-5 and TRBJ1-5; no clear D. Trimming shortened V by 1 base and J by 5 bases, and 6 bases separated the two germline ends. CDR1 and CDR2 from the germline V gene are LGHNT and FRNRAP. This CDR3 comprises 13 residues. Filled out from reference TRBV12-5 and TRBJ1-5, the complete variable domain reads DARVTQTPRHKVTEMGQEVTMRCQPILGHNTVFWYRQTMMQGLELLAYFRNRAPLDDSGMPKDRFSAEMPDATLATLKIQPSEPRDSAVYFCASGLDRDQPQHFGDGTRLSIL.

This CDR3 is CATSSRGLGDYGYTF. The CDR3 nucleotides are TGTGCCACCAGCAGCAGAGGGTTAGGAGACTATGGCTACACCTTC. The rearrangement links TRBV15 to TRBJ1-2, with no clear D. This CDR3 has 15 residues. V was trimmed by 3 bases and J by 3 bases, leaving 14 bases between them. Looked up from germline, CDR1 is LNHNV and CDR2 is YYDKDF (reference sequence).

The rearrangement links TRBV7-3 to TRBJ2-3, with D possibly being TRBD2 (6 bases). Germline CDR1 reads SGHTA; CDR2 reads FQGTGA. Trimming cost V 7 bases and J 2 bases, with 16 bases left between them. This CDR3 comprises 15 residues. CDR3 residues: CASNEASAITDTQYF. DNA for the CDR3: TGTGCCAGCAACGAAGCTAGCGCAATCACAGATACGCAGTATTTT.

The genes are TRBV5-1 and TRBJ1-1; no clear D gene. Germline lookup yields CDR1 SGHRS and CDR2 YFSETQ. The CDR3 runs 15 residues. V was shortened by 0 bases and J by 1 base, with 10 bases between the two germline ends. The CDR3 DNA is TGCGCCAGCAGCTTGGGCTCTGCCGGGAACACTGAAGCTTTCTTT. This translates into CASSLGSAGNTEAFF.

The chain recombines TRBV25-1 with TRBJ1-2; D is unresolved. The V gene's germline CDR1 is MGHDK and CDR2 SYGVNS. The CDR3 is made up of 11 amino acids. The V end lost 4 bases, the J end lost 5 bases, and 5 bases lay between the germline ends. Here the CDR3 DNA reads TGTGCCAGCAGTGCGGGATATGGCTACACCTTC. Translation: CASSAGYGYTF.

The J gene is TRBJ2-7, the V gene TRBV5-4; 9 bases line up with TRBD1. Trimming removed 4 bases from V and 0 bases from J; junction bases left unmatched: 5. The germline V gene has CDR1 SGHNT and CDR2 YYREEE (reference sequence). CDR3 length: 15 amino acids. DNA for the CDR3: TGTGCCAGCAGCCAGGGACAGGGATTCTCCTACGAGCAGTACTTC. Protein sequence: CASSQGQGFSYEQYF.

This rearrangement joins TRBV28 to TRBJ2-1; TRBD2 aligns across 11 bases. The germline CDR1 and CDR2 sequences are MDHEN and SYDVKM. This CDR3 spans 17 amino acids. Losses at the gene ends were 6 bases for V and 2 bases for J; bases not matched to a gene: 9. The CDR3 loop is CASSEIAGGIPYNEQFF. For the CDR3, the DNA is TGTGCCAGCAGCGAAATAGCGGGAGGGATCCCCTACAATGAGCAGTTCTTC.

This CDR3 reads CASSYSARNTGELFF. Written as DNA, the CDR3 is TGTGCCAGCAGTTACTCAGCACGCAACACCGGGGAGCTGTTTTTT. The V and J genes are TRBV6-6 and TRBJ2-2; D is undetermined. The CDR3 has 15 residues. The V end lost 0 bases, the J end lost 2 bases, and 7 bases lay between the germline ends. CDR1 is MNHNY and CDR2 is SVGAGI in the germline V gene (reference sequence).

The rearrangement uses TRBV5-1 and TRBJ2-7; D is perhaps TRBD2 (5 bases). V gave up 0 bases and J gave up 4 bases, with 11 bases separating them. Per the germline V gene, CDR1 is SGHRS and CDR2 is YFSETQ. This CDR3 spans 14 amino acids. Here the CDR3 reads CASSLAEGGYEQYF. The CDR3 DNA reads as TGCGCCAGCAGCTTGGCCGAGGGTGGGTACGAGCAGTACTTC.

This chain links TRBV28 with TRBJ1-5; D may be TRBD1 (6 bases). Germline loops: CDR1 MDHEN, CDR2 SYDVKM. CDR3 length: 16 residues. V lost 3 bases and J 1 base, leaving 13 bases between the germline ends. For the CDR3, the DNA is TGTGCCAGCAGTTTTCGGATCCAGGGGAGCAATCAGCCCCAGCATTTT. It codes for CASSFRIQGSNQPQHF.

The chain couples TRBV18 to TRBJ2-1; 11 nucleotides agree with TRBD1. The CDR3 totals 15 residues. The V segment lost 7 bases and the J segment 4 bases; nucleotides outside the gene matches: 6. Germline V gives CDR1 KGHSH, CDR2 LQKENI. The CDR3 protein is CASFLGTGGYNEQFF. Here the CDR3 DNA reads TGTGCCAGCTTTCTGGGGACAGGGGGTTACAATGAGCAGTTCTTC.

This chain connects TRBV30 to TRBJ2-7; 7 bases line up with TRBD1. CDR1 GTSNPN and CDR2 SVGIG come from the germline V gene (reference sequence). The CDR3 totals 16 residues. With 3 bases clipped from V and 3 bases from J, the junction kept 14 bases outside the gene matches. CDR3: CAWRKTGATWNYEQYF. The CDR3 DNA reads as TGTGCCTGGAGGAAAACAGGGGCCACGTGGAACTACGAGCAGTACTTC.

The CDR3 is CASSLVGHRPGPNEKLFF. The CDR3 DNA follows: TGTGCCAGCAGCTTAGTGGGACACAGGCCTGGGCCCAATGAAAAACTGTTTTTT. The chain links TRBV7-7 to TRBJ1-4, with D tentatively TRBD1 (6 bases). CDR1 is SSHAT and CDR2 is FNYEAQ in the germline V gene (reference sequence). Trimming pared 1 base from V and 5 bases from J, leaving 20 bases between. CDR3 size: 18 residues.

This chain links TRBV5-6 with TRBJ1-4, with a possible D match to TRBD1 (6 bases). Germline lookup yields CDR1 SGHDT and CDR2 YYEEEE. The CDR3 spans 16 residues. The V end was cut by 10 bases, the J end by 4 bases, with 23 bases between. The CDR3 sequence: CAFPSAADSLNEKLFF. CDR3 DNA: TGTGCCTTCCCCTCCGCGGCGGACAGCCTTAATGAAAAACTGTTTTTT.

V usage is TRBV5-4 and J usage is TRBJ2-3, with TRBD2 matching 12 bases. The junction had 5 bases not matched to a gene; V was cut back by 4 bases and J by 2 bases. Per germline, CDR1 SGHNT and CDR2 YYREEE (reference sequence). The CDR3 consists of 16 residues. Written as DNA, the CDR3 is TGTGCCAGCAGCCTTCGGACTAGCGGGGACACAGATACGCAGTATTTT. Residues: CASSLRTSGDTDTQYF.

The CDR3 spells CASSQGVFSYNEQFF. The CDR3 coding sequence is TGTGCCAGCAGTCAGGGGGTGTTCTCCTACAATGAGCAGTTCTTC. The J gene is TRBJ2-1, the V gene TRBV7-6; 7 bases are a match to TRBD1. Germline assignment: CDR1 SGHVS and CDR2 FNYEAQ. The CDR3 runs to 15 residues. The trim removed 6 bases at V and 0 bases at J, leaving 5 bases unmatched.

The chain joins TRBV5-1 to TRBJ2-5, with 7 bases lining up with TRBD1. Germline-derived CDR1 and CDR2 are SGHRS and YFSETQ. The trim removed 1 base at V and 3 bases at J, leaving 3 bases unmatched. This CDR3 comprises 14 residues. Here the CDR3 reads CASSLMTGKETQYF. The CDR3 bases are TGCGCCAGCAGCTTGATGACAGGGAAAGAGACCCAGTACTTC.

The CDR3 DNA follows: TGTGCCAGCAGCTTACTGACAGGGGAAGAGTTCTATGGCTACACCTTC. This gives the protein CASSLLTGEEFYGYTF. The chain couples TRBV5-8 to TRBJ1-2, with 8 bases that match TRBD1. The V gene end was trimmed by 2 bases and the J gene end by 4 bases; junction bases not matched to a gene: 10. This CDR3 has 16 amino acids. Germline CDR1 and CDR2: SGHTS and YDEGEE.